These 20 T cell receptor beta chains were all obtained from the same sample, sequenced in a study of blood T cell repertoires in COVID-19. The assay was immunoSEQ multiplex PCR, and TCRdb's table has in-frame clones only and misses some. The sample includes about 200,000 clones, approximately 86% of them seen just once. The sequenced material came from PBMCs or T cells enriched from blood (not recorded which). These receptors were taken from a woman aged 40 to 50 with acute COVID-19.

The V and J genes are TRBV21-1 and TRBJ1-5; no check of the table's D call, TRBD1, against the DNA was made. TRBV21-1 is reported as a pseudogene. The CDR3 runs 14 residues. In nucleotides, the CDR3 is TGTGCCAGCAGCAGAGGACAGCCCAATCAGCCCCAGCATTTT. Translating gives CASSRGQPNQPQHF.

This sequence joins TRBV7-9 and TRBJ1-6, with 7 bases lining up with TRBD1. This CDR3 comprises 17 residues. Germline V gives CDR1 SEHNR, CDR2 FQNEAQ (reference sequence). Trimming cost V 4 bases and J 3 bases; bases outside gene matches: 9. The CDR3 loop reads CASSSSGTDHYNSPLHF. The DNA for the CDR3 is TGTGCCAGCAGCTCCTCCGGGACAGACCACTATAATTCACCCCTCCACTTT.

The chain uses TRBV6-4 and TRBJ2-1; 10 positions agree with TRBD2. From germline, CDR1 is MRHNA and CDR2 SNTAGT. J lost 8 bases, V lost 0 bases, and 7 bases had no gene match. The CDR3 totals 16 residues. CDR3 bases: TGTGCCAGCAGTGACTCGGGGAGCGGGAGGGCCTATGAGCAGTTCTTC. As protein: CASSDSGSGRAYEQFF.

The rearrangement links TRBV29-1 to TRBJ2-3, with 7 bases lining up with TRBD1. CDR1 is SQVTM and CDR2 is ANQGSEA in the germline V gene. The V and J ends lost 4 bases and 1 base, in that order; junction bases with no gene match: 2. The CDR3 contains 13 residues. CDR3 coding DNA: TGCAGCGTTGCAGGGGGTCGCACAGATACGCAGTATTTT. This sequence encodes CSVAGGRTDTQYF.

The chain joins TRBV9 to TRBJ2-7; weak D call: TRBD1 (5 bases). V was clipped by 0 bases and J by 5 bases, with 15 bases between them. The germline V gene has CDR1 SGDLS and CDR2 YYNGEE. CDR3 size: 15 residues. CDR3 sequence: CASSVGGRVQDEQYF. The CDR3 nucleotides read TGTGCCAGCAGCGTAGGCGGTAGGGTACAGGACGAGCAGTACTTC.

V gene TRBV18 combines with J gene TRBJ2-7; a weak D match, TRBD2 (6 bases). V lost 3 bases to trimming and J lost 0 bases, with 12 bases between them. Germline V gene lookup returns CDR1 KGHSH and CDR2 LQKENI. The CDR3 spans 15 residues. CDR3 residues: CASSPLAVSSYEQYF. The CDR3 DNA is TGTGCCAGCTCACCTTTAGCGGTGAGCTCCTACGAGCAGTACTTC. Looking up the rest from reference TRBV18 and TRBJ2-7 gives the full variable domain: NAGVMQNPRHLVRRRGQEARLRCSPMKGHSHVYWYRQLPEEGLKFMVYLQKENIIDESGMPKERFSAEFPKEGPSILRIQQVVRGDSAAYFCASSPLAVSSYEQYFGPGTRLTVT.

The rearrangement joins TRBV7-2 to TRBJ2-1; 10 bases are a match to TRBD1. The CDR3 consists of 16 residues. The junction had 8 bases not matched to a gene; V was cut back by 5 bases and J by 4 bases. Looked up from germline, CDR1 is SGHTA and CDR2 is FQGNSA. CDR3 in DNA: TGTGCCAGCAGCGGACGGGACAGGGGTTCGTACAATGAGCAGTTCTTC. It encodes CASSGRDRGSYNEQFF.

V usage is TRBV28 and J usage is TRBJ1-1; a possible D gene is TRBD1 (5 bases). There are 15 residues in the CDR3. Deletions cut 5 bases from V and 4 bases from J, with 17 bases between. Germline CDR1 is MDHEN and CDR2 is SYDVKM. The CDR3 DNA reads as TGTGCCAGCAGTCCCCGGGGGTCCCGGGGCACTGAAGCTTTCTTT. It translates to CASSPRGSRGTEAFF.

This clone was observed a single time. The chain couples TRBV7-3 to TRBJ2-1, with D perhaps matching TRBD1 (6 bases). The length of the CDR3 is 13 residues. Trimming left V 3 bases short and J 9 bases short, with 12 bases between. Germline V gene sequence: CDR1 SGHTA, CDR2 FQGTGA. This chain's CDR3 is CASSFVTGSEQFF. The DNA for the CDR3 is TGTGCCAGCAGCTTCGTCACAGGGTCTGAGCAGTTCTTC.

The chain joins TRBV18 to TRBJ2-4, with 7 bases aligning to TRBD1. There are 17 residues in the CDR3. V shed 0 bases, J shed 0 bases, and the junction held 5 bases outside the gene matches. In germline, CDR1 is KGHSH, CDR2 LQKENI. As DNA, the CDR3 is TGTGCCAGCTCACCACCATTGACAGGGCTAGCCAAAAACATTCAGTACTTC. It specifies CASSPPLTGLAKNIQYF.

V is TRBV9 and J is TRBJ1-2, with a tentative D call TRBD1 (6 bases). CDR3 length: 15 amino acids. Germline loops: CDR1 SGDLS, CDR2 YYNGEE. V was trimmed by 4 bases and J by 3 bases, leaving 16 bases between them. The CDR3 DNA sequence: TGTGCCAGCAGCCCGGCCCCGACAGGACACTATGGCTACACCTTC. Translation gives CASSPAPTGHYGYTF.

The J gene is TRBJ1-1, the V gene TRBV7-9, with a possible D match to TRBD1 (5 bases). Trimming took 7 bases from V and 1 from J, leaving 19 bases between them. The CDR3 is 16 residues long. CDR1 SEHNR and CDR2 FQNEAQ come from the germline V gene (reference sequence). CDR3 residues: CASTLSGGGGNTEAFF. CDR3 nucleotides: TGTGCCAGCACCCTGTCGGGGGGTGGGGGGAACACTGAAGCTTTCTTT.

The chain employs TRBV29-1 and TRBJ2-7; perhaps TRBD1 as D (6 bases). The CDR3 is 12 residues long. Germline CDR1 reads SQVTM; CDR2 reads ANQGSEA. Trimming shortened V by 6 bases and J by 4 bases, and 13 bases separated the two germline ends. CDR3 bases: TGCAGCGTCACAGGGTTGGGATACGAGCAGTACTTC. It yields the protein CSVTGLGYEQYF.

This clone turned up a few times. This chain uses TRBV7-2 with TRBJ2-3, with D maybe TRBD2 (7 bases). Germline lookup yields CDR1 SGHTA and CDR2 FQGNSA. This CDR3 region has 17 residues. Trimming cost V 5 bases and J 0 bases, with 18 bases left between them. The CDR3 DNA is TGTGCCAGCAGCCCCAATAGGGGGAGGGCTAGCACAGATACGCAGTATTTT. This codes for CASSPNRGRASTDTQYF.

The CDR3 nucleotides are TGCGCCAGCAGTGAGTCCAACCGGGGGAATTCACCCCTCCACTTT. This translates into CASSESNRGNSPLHF. The chain uses TRBV10-1 and TRBJ1-6; a weak D match, TRBD1 (5 bases). Germline V lookup: CDR1 WNHNN, CDR2 SYGVQD (reference sequence). The length of the CDR3 is 15 residues. Trimming left V 0 bases short and J 7 bases short, with 10 bases between.

The chain employs TRBV7-9 and TRBJ2-2; 7 bases fit TRBD2. Germline lookup yields CDR1 SEHNR and CDR2 FQNEAQ (reference sequence). The CDR3 is 15 amino acids. J was trimmed by 3 bases and V by 6 bases; bases with no gene match: 7. CDR3: CASRSPSGDTGELFF. CDR3 in DNA: TGTGCCAGCAGGTCACCGAGCGGGGACACCGGGGAGCTGTTTTTT.

The sample holds a few counts of this clone. This chain uses TRBV7-2 with TRBJ2-7; 12 bases are a match to TRBD2. Germline assignment: CDR1 SGHTA and CDR2 FQGNSA. The CDR3 runs to 14 residues. J lost 4 bases, V lost 5 bases, and 3 bases had no gene match. CDR3 sequence reads: CASSPGLAGYEQYF. The CDR3 nucleotides read TGTGCCAGCAGCCCGGGACTAGCGGGTTACGAGCAGTACTTC.

The V gene is TRBV11-2, the J gene TRBJ1-6, with TRBD1 as a possible D gene (5 bases). The germline V and J ends were trimmed by 1 base and 9 bases, with 16 bases remaining between them. The CDR3 has 16 amino acids. The germline V gene encodes CDR1 SGHAT and CDR2 FQNNGV. CDR3: CASSLGEAGGGSPLHF. CDR3 DNA sequence: TGTGCCAGCAGCTTAGGGGAGGCGGGCGGGGGTTCACCCCTCCACTTT.

The CDR3 coding sequence is TGTGCCAGCAGCAATCAGGGGAGCACTGAAGCTTTCTTT. Amino acids: CASSNQGSTEAFF. This chain connects TRBV9 to TRBJ1-1, with a tentative D call TRBD1 (6 bases). Germline-derived CDR1 and CDR2 are SGDLS and YYNGEE. Trimming left V 4 bases short and J 4 bases short, with 11 bases between. This CDR3 spans 13 amino acids.

The rearrangement links TRBV6-1 to TRBJ1-1, with TRBD1 as a possible D gene (5 bases). The CDR3 is made up of 14 amino acids. The germline V gene has CDR1 MNHNS and CDR2 SASEGT. Trimming cost V 1 base and J 5 bases, with 11 bases left between them. The CDR3 sequence: CASSEVGGRTEAFF. CDR3 DNA: TGTGCCAGCAGTGAAGTGGGGGGAAGGACTGAAGCTTTCTTT.